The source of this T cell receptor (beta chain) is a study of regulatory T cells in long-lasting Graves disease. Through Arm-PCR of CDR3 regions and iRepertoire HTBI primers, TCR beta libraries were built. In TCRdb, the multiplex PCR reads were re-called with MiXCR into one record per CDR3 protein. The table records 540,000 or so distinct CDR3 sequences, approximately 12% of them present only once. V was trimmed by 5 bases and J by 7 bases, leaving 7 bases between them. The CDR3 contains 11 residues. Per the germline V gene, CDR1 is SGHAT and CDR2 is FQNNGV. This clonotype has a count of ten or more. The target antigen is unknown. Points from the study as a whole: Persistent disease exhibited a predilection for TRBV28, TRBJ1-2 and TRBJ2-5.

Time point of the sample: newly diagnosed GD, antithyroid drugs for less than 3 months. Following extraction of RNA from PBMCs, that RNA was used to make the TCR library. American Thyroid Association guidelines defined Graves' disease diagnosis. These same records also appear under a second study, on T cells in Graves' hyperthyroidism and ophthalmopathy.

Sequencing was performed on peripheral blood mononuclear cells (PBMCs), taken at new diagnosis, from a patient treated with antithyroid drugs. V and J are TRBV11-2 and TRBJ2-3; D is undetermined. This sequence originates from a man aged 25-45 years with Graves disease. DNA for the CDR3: TGTGCCAGCAGCGATTACAATACGCAGTATTTT. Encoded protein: CASSDYNTQYF.